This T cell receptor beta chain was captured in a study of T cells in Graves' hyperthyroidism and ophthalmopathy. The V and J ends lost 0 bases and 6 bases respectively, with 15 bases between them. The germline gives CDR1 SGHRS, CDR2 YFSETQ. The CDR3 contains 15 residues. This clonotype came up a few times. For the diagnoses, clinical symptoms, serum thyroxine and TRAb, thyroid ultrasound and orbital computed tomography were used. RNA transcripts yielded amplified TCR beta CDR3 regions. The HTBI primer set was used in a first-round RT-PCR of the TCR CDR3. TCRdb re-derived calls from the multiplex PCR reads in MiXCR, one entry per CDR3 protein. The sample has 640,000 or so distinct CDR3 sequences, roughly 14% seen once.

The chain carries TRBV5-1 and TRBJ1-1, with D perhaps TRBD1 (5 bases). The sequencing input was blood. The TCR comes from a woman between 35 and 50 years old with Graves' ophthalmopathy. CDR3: CASSLAGGPYAEAFF. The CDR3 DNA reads TGCGCCAGCAGCTTGGCCGGGGGACCCTATGCTGAAGCTTTCTTT.